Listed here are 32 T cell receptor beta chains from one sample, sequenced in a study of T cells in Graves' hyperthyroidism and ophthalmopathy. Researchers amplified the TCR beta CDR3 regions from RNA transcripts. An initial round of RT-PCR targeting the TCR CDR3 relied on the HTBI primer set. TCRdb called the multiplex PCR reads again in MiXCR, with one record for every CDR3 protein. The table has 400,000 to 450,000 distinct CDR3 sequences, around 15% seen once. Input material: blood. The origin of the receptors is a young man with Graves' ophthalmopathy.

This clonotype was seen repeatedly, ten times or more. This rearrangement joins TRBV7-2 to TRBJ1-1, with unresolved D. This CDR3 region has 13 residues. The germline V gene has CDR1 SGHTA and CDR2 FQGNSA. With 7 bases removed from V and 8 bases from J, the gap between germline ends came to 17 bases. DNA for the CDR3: TGTGCCAGCACCCTACTCCCCGGTTACGAAGCTTTCTTT. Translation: CASTLLPGYEAFF.

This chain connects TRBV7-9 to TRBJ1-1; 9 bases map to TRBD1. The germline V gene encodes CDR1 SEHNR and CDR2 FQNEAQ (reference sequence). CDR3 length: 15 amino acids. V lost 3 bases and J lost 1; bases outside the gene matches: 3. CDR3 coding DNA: TGTGCCAGCAGCTTGACAGGGGGTCGGAACACTGAAGCTTTCTTT. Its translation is CASSLTGGRNTEAFF.

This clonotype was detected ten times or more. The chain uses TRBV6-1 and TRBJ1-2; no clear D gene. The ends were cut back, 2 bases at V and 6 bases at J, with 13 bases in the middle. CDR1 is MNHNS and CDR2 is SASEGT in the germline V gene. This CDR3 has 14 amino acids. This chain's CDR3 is CASSEKLRGNGYTF. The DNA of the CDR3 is TGTGCCAGCAGTGAAAAATTACGCGGGAATGGCTACACCTTC.

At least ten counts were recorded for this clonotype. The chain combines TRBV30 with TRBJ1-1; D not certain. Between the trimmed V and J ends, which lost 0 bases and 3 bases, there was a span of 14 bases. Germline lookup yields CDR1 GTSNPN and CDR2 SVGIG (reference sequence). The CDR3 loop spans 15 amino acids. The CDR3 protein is CAWSVTGGKDTEAFF. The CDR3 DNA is TGTGCCTGGAGTGTAACGGGTGGAAAGGACACTGAAGCTTTCTTT.

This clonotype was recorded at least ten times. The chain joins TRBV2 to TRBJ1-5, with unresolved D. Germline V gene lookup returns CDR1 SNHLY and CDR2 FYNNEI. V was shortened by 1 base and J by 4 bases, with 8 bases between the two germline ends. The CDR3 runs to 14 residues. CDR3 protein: CASSEEGRNQPQHF. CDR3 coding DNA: TGTGCCAGCAGTGAAGAGGGTAGGAATCAGCCCCAGCATTTT.

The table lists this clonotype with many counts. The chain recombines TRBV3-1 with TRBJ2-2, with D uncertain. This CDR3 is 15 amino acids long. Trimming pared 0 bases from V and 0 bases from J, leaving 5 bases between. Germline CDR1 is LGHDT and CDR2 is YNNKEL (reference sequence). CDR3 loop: CASSQDYPNTGELFF. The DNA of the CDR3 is TGTGCCAGCAGCCAAGACTACCCGAACACCGGGGAGCTGTTTTTT.

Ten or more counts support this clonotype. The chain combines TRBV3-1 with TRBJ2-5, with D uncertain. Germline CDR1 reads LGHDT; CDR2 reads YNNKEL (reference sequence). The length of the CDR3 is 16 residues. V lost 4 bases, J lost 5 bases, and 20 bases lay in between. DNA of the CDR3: TGTGCCAGCAGCCCCTCCAAGATCCCTTGGGCGGAGACCCAGTACTTC. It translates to CASSPSKIPWAETQYF.

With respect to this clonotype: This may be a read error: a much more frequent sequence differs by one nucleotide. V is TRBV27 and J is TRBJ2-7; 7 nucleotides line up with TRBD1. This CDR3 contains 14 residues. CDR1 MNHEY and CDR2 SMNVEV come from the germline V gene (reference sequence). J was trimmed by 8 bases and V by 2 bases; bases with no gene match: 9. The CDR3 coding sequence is TGTGCCAGCAGTTTAAGGGCCAGGGGGTACAAGCAGTACTTC. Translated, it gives CASSLRARGYKQYF.

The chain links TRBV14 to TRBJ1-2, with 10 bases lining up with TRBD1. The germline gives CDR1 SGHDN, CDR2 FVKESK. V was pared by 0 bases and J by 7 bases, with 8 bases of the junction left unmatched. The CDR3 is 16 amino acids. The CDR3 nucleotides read TGTGCCAGCAGCCAAGATCTGCGGACAGGGGGTGTTGGCTACACCTTC. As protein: CASSQDLRTGGVGYTF.

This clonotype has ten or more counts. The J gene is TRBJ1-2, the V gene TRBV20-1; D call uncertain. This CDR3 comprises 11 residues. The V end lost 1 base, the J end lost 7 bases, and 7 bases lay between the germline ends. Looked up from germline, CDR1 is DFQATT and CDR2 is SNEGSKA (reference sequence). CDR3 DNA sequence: TGCAGTGCTAGAGGGTATGGTGGCTACACCTTC. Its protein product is CSARGYGGYTF.

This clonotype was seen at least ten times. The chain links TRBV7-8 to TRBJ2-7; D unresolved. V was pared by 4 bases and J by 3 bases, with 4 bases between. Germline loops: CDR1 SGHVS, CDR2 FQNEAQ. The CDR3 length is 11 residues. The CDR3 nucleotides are TGTGCCAGCAGCTCAAACTACGAGCAGTACTTC. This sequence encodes CASSSNYEQYF.

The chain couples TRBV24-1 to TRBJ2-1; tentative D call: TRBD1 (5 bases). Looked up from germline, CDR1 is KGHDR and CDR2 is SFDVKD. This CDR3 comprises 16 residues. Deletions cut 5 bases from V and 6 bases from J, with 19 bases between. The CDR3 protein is CATSGTGQAGPNEQFF. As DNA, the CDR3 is TGTGCCACCAGTGGAACAGGACAAGCAGGTCCCAATGAGCAGTTCTTC.

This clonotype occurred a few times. CDR3 amino acids: CASIRQGADYGYTF. The DNA of the CDR3 is TGTGCCAGCATAAGACAGGGGGCTGACTATGGCTACACCTTC. V is TRBV27 and J is TRBJ1-2; 10 nucleotides line up with TRBD1. V was pared by 7 bases and J by 3 bases, with 5 bases of the junction left unmatched. The CDR3 loop spans 14 amino acids. The germline CDR1 and CDR2 sequences are MNHEY and SMNVEV (reference sequence).

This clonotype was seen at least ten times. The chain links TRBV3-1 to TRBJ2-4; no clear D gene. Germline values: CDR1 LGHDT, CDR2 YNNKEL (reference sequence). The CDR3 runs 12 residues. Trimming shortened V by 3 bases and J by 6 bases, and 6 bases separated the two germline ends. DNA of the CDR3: TGTGCCAGCAGCCACGCGCTAAACATTCAGTACTTC. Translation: CASSHALNIQYF. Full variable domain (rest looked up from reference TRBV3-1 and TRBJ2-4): DTAVSQTPKYLVTQMGNDKSIKCEQNLGHDTMYWYKQDSKKFLKIMFSYNNKELIINETVPNRFSPKSPDKAHLNLHINSLELGDSAVYFCASSHALNIQYFGAGTRLSVL.

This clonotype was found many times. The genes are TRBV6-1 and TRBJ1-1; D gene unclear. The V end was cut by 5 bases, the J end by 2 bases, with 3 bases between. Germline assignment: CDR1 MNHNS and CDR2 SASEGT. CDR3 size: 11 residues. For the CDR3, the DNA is TGTGCCAGCAGTACCAACACTGAAGCTTTCTTT. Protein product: CASSTNTEAFF.

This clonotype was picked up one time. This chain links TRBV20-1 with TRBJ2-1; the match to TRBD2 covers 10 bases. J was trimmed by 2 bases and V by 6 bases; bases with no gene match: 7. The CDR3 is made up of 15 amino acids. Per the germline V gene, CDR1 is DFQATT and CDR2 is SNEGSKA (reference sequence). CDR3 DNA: TGCAGTGCCAGTATAAGCGGGGGGGCCTACAATGAGCAGTTCTTC. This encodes CSASISGGAYNEQFF.

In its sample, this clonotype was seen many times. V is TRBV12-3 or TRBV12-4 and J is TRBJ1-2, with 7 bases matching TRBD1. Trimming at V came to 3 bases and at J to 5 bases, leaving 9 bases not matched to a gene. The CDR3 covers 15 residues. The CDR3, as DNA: TGTGCCAGCAGTTTCCCTGGACAGGACGGGTATGGCTACACCTTC. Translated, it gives CASSFPGQDGYGYTF.

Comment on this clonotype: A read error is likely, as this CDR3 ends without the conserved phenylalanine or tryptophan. As DNA, the CDR3 is TGCGCCAGCAGCTCCCATAGTGGGGTGGGAGAGACCCAGTACCTC. This codes for CASSSHSGVGETQYL. V is TRBV11-2 and J is TRBJ2-5; no reliable D call. The germline CDR1 and CDR2 sequences are SGHAT and FQNNGV. The CDR3 is 15 amino acids.

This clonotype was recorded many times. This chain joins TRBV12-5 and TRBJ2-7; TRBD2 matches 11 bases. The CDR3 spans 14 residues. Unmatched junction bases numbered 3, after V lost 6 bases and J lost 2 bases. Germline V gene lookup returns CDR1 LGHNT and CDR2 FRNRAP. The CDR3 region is CASGPGLAAYEQYF. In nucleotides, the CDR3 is TGTGCTAGTGGACCGGGACTAGCGGCCTACGAGCAGTACTTC.

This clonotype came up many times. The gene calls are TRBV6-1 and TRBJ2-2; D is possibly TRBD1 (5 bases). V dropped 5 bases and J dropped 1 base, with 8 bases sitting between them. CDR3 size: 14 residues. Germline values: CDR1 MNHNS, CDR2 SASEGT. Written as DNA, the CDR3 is TGTGCCAGCAGTAGGGGCTTGAACACCGGGGAGCTGTTTTTT. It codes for CASSRGLNTGELFF.

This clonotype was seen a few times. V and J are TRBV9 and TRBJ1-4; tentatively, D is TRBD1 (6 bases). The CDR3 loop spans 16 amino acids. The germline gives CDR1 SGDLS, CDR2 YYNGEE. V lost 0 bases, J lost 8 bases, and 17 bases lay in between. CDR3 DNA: TGTGCCAGCAGCGTAGGATCGGGACACCAGGACGAAAAACTGTTTTTT. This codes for CASSVGSGHQDEKLFF.

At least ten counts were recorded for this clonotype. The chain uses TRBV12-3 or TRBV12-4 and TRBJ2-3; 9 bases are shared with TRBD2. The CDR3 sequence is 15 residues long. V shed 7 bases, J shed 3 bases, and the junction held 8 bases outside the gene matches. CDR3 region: CASTDWRGGTDTQYF. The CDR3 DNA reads TGTGCCAGCACCGACTGGCGGGGGGGTACAGATACGCAGTATTTT.

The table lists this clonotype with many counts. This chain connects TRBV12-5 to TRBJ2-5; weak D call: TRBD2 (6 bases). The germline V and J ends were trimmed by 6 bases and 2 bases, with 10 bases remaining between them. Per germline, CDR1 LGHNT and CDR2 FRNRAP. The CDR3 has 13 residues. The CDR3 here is CASGVGTQETQYF. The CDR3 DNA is TGTGCTAGTGGAGTAGGGACTCAAGAGACCCAGTACTTC.

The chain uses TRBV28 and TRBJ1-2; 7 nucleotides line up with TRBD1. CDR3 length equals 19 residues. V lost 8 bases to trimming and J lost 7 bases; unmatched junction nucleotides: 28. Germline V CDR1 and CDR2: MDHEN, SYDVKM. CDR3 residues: CASLKGGAFPRDLRLGYTF. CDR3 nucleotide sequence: TGTGCCAGCCTTAAAGGGGGCGCATTCCCTAGGGACCTACGGCTTGGCTACACCTTC.

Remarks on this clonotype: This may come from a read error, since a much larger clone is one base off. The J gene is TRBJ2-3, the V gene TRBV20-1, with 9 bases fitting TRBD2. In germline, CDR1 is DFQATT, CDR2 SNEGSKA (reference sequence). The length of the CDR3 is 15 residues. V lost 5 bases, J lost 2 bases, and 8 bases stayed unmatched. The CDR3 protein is CSAPWTSDSTDTQYF. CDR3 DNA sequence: TGCAGTGCTCCCTGGACTAGCGACTCCACAGATACGCAGTATTTT.

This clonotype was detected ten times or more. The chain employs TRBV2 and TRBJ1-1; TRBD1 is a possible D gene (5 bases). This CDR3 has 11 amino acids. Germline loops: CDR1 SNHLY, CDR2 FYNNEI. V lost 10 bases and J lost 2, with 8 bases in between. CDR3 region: CANQGNTEAFF. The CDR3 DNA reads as TGTGCCAACCAGGGAAACACTGAAGCTTTCTTT.

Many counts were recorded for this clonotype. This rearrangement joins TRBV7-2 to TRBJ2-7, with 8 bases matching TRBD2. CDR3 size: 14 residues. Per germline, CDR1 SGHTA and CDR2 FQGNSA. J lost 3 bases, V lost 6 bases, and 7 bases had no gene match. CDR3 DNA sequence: TGTGCCAGCAGACCGTCGGGGGGGAGCTACGAGCAGTACTTC. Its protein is CASRPSGGSYEQYF.

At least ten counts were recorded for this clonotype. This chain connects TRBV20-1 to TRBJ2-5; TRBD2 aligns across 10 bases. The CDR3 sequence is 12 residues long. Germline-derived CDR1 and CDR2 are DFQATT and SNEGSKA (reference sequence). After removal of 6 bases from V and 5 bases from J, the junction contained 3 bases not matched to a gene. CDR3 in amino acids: CSAPTSGETQYF. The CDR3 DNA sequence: TGCAGTGCCCCGACTAGCGGGGAGACCCAGTACTTC.

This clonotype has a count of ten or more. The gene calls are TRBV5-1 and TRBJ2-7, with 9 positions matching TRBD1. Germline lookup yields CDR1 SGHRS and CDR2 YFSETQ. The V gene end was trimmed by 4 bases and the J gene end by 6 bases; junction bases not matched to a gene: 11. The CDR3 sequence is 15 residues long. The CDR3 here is CASSPPGQGISEQYF. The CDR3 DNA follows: TGCGCCAGCAGCCCCCCGGGACAGGGAATAAGCGAGCAGTACTTC.

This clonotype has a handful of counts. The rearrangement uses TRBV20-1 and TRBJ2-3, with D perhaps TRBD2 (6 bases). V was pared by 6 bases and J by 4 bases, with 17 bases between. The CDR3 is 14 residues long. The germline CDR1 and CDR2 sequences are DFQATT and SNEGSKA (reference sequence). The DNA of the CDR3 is TGCAGTGCGGAGAGACAGAGGGAGGCAGATACGCAGTATTTT. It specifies CSAERQREADTQYF.

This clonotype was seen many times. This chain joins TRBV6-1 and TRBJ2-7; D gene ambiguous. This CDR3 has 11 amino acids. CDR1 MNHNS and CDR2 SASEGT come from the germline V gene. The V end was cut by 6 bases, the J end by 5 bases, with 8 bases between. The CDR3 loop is CASRWFDEQYF. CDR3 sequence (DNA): TGTGCCAGCAGATGGTTCGACGAGCAGTACTTC.

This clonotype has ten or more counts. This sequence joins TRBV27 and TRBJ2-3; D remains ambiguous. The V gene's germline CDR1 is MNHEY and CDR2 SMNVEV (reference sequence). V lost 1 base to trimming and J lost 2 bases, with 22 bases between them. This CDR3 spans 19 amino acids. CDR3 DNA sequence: TGTGCCAGCAGTTTATATCCCCCTGTGGTAGAAGGTTACACAGATACGCAGTATTTT. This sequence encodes CASSLYPPVVEGYTDTQYF.